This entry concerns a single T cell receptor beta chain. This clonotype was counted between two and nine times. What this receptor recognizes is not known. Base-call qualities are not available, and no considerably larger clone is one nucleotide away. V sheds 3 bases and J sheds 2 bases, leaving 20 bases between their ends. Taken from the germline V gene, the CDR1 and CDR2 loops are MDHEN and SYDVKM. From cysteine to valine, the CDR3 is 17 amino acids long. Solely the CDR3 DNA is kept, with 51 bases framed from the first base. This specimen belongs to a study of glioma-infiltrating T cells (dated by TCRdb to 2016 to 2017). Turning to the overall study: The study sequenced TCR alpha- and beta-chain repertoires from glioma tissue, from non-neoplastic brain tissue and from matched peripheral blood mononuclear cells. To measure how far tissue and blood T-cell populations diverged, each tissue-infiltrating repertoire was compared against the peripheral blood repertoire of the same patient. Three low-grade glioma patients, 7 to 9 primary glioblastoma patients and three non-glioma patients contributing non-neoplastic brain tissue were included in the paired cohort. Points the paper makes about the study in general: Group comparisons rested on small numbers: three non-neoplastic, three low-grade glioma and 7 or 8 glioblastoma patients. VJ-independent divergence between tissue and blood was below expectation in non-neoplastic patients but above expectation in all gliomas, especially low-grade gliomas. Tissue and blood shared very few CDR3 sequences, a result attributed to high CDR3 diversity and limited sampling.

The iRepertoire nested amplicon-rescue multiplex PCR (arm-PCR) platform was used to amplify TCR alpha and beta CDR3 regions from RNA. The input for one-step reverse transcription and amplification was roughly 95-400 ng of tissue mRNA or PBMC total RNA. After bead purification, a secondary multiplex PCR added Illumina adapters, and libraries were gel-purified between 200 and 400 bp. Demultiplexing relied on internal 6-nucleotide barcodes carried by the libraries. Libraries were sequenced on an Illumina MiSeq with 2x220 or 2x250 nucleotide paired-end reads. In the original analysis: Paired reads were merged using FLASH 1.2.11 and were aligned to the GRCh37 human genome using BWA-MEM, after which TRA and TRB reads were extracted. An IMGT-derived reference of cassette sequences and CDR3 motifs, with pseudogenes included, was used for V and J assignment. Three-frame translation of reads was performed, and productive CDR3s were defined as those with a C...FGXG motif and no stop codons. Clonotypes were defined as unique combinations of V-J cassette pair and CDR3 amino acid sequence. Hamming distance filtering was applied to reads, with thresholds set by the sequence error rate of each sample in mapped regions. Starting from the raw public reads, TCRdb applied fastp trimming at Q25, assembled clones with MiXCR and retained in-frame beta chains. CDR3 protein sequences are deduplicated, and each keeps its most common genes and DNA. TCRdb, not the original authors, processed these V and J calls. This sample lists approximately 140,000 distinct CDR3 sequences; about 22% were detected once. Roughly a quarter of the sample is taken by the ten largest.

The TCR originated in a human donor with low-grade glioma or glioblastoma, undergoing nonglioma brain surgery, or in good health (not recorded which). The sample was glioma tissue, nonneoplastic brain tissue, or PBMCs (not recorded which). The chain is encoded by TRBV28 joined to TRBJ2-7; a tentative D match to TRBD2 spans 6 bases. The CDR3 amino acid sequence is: CASSLVGGTHVAYEQYV. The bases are TGTGCCAGCAGTTTGGTCGGCGGGACGCATGTAGCCTACGAGCAGTACGTC.